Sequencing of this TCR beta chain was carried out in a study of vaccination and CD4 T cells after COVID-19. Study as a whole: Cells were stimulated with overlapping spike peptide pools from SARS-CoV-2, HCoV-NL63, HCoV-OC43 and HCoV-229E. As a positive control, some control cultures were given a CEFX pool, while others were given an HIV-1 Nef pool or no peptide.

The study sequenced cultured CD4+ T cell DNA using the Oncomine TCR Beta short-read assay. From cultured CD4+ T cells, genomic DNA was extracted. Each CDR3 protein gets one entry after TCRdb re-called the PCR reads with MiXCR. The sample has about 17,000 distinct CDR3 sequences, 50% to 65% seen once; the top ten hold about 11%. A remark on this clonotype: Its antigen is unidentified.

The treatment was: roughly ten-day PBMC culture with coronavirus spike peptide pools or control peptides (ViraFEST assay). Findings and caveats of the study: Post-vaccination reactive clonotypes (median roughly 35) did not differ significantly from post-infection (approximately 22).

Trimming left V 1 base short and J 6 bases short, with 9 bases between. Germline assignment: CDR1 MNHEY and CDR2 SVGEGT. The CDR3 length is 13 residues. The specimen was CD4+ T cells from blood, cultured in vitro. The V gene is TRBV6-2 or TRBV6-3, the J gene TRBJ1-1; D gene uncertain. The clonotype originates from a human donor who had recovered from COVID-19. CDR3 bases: TGTGCCAGCAGTTACTTGCCAGGTCCTGAAGCTTTCTTT. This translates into CASSYLPGPEAFF.